This T cell receptor (beta chain) was profiled in a study of blood T cell repertoires in COVID-19 (dated by TCRdb to between 2020 and 2021). General notes on the study: Samples covering the acute and convalescent phases of COVID-19 were provided by collaborators in the United States, Italy and Spain. The material from the prospective study consisted of cDNA or gDNA derived from T cells, B-cell-depleted T cells, or PBMCs. Deeply sampled blood TCRbeta repertoires from subjects exposed to, actively infected with, or recovered from COVID-19 were included in the dataset. The repertoires were released in a freely available public database meant as a resource for research on the immune response to SARS-CoV-2. The samples were drawn from the first 160 participants of the ongoing ImmuneRACE study and from 1,254 subjects provided by 6 global collaborators. Nearly every sample came with metadata listing a de-identified subject ID, COVID-19 status, age in years and sex. Where available, HLA class I and class II types were obtained from metadata supplied by the sample provider rather than from assay-based typing. The paper as a whole reports these results and caveats: Clinical and demographic metadata were provided uncurated, with the amount varying by source and participant.

Each collaborating institution followed its own protocols to collect whole blood in K2EDTA tubes. For TCRbeta analysis, collaborators shipped samples in one of three forms: frozen whole blood, isolated PBMCs, or DNA extracted from either of those sample types. TCRbeta CDR3 regions were amplified from genomic DNA by means of the immunoSEQ Assay, a bias-controlled multiplex PCR. Per the authors' processing: Within the assay, amplification of reference gene primers was used to estimate how many nucleated cells each sample contained. To quantify the absolute abundance of each unique TCRbeta CDR3 rearrangement, sequence reads were collapsed and filtered. For each sample, productive Simpson clonality was calculated as the square root of Simpson's diversity index across productive rearrangements. Sourced from immuneACCESS, this table was stored by TCRdb with only in-frame sequences that have V and J called. A share of the clones is absent; for the studies checked, an unresolved V gene accounts for under half, and the remainder has no known explanation. Clone size and V and J calls were adopted from that table, with D and trimming inferred from the DNA. The sample table contains some 670,000 clones; only one count was recorded for more than 80% of them. Roughly 0.26% of the sample goes to the ten largest clones.

Trimming costs V 5 bases and J 7 bases, and their ends lie 20 bases apart. The germline V gene encodes CDR1 LNHDA and CDR2 SQIVND (reference sequence). From cysteine to phenylalanine, the CDR3 is 16 amino acids long. CDR3 DNA only is kept here, 48 bases in frame from base 1. This clone was seen many times. No cognate antigen has been identified for it. It has no much larger one-base neighbor in the sample; base qualities were not kept. Material for sequencing was peripheral blood. The rearranged chain carries TRBV19 and TRBJ1-4; a weak D assignment points to TRBD1 (5 bases agree). The source of this sequence is a woman under 30 with acute or convalescent COVID-19. The DNA sequence is TGTGCCAGTAGTGTAATCCAGGGATTGGGAACTGAAAAACTGTTTTTT. It encodes CASSVIQGLGTEKLFF.